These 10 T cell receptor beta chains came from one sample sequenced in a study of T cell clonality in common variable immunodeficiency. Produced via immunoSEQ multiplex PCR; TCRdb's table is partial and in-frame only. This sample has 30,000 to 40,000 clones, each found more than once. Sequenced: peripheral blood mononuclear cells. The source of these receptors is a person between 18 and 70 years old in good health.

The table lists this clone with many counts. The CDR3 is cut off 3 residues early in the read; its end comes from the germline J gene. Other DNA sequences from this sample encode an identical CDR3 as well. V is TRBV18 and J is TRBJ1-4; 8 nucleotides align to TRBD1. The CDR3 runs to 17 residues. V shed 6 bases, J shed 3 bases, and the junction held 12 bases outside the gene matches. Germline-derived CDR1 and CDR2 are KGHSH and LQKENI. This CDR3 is CASSPRTGRASNEKLFF. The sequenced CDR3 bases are TGTGCCAGCTCCCCCAGGACAGGGCGAGCCTCTAATGAAAAA.

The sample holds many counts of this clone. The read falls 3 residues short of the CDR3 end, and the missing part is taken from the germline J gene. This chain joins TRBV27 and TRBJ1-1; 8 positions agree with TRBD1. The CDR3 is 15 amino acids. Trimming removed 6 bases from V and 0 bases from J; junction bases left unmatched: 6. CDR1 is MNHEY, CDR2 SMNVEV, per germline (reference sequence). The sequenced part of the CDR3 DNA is TGTGCCAGCAGACTTCGACAGGGGATGAACACTGAA. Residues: CASRLRQGMNTE. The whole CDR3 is CASRLRQGMNTEAFF.

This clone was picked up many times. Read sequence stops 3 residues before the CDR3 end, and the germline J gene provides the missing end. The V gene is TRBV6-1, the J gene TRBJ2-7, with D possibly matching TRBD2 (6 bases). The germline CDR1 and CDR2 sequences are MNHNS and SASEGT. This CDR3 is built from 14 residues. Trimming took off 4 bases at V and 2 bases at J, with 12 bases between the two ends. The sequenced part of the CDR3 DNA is TGTGCCAGCAGTGGGGGGGACCCCGCCTACGAG. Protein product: CASSGGDPAYE. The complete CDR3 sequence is CASSGGDPAYEQYF.

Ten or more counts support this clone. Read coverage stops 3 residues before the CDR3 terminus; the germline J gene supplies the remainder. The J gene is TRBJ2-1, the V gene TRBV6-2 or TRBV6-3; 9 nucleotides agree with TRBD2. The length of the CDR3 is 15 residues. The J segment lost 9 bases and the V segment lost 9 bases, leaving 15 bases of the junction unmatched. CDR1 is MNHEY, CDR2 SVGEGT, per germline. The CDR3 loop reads CASRLAGGPRSEQFF. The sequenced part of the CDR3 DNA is TGTGCCAGTCGCCTGGCGGGAGGGCCCAGGAGTGAG.

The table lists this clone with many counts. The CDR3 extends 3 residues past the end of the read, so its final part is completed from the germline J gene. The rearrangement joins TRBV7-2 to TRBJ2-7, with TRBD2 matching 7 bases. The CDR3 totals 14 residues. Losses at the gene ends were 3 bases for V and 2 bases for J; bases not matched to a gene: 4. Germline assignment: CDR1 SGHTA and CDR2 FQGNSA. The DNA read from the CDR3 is TGTGCCAGCAGCTTGCCTAGCGGTCCCTACGAG. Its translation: CASSLPSGPYE. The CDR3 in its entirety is CASSLPSGPYEQYF.

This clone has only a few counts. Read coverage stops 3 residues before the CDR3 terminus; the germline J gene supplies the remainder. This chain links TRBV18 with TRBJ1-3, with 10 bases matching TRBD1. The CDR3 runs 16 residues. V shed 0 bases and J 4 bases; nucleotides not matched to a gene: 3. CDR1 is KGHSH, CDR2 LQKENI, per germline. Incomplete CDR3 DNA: TGTGCCAGCTCACCACCCCGGGACAGGGGAGGAAACACC. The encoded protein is CASSPPRDRGGNT. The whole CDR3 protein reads CASSPPRDRGGNTIYF.

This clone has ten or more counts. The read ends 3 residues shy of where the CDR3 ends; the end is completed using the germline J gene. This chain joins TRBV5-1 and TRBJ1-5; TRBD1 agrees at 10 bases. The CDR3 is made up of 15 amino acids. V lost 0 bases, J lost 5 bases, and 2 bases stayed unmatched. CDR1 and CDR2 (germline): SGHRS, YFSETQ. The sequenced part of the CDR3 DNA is TGCGCCAGCAGCTTGGCGGGACAGGGGCATCAGCCC. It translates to CASSLAGQGHQP. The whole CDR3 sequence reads CASSLAGQGHQPQHF.

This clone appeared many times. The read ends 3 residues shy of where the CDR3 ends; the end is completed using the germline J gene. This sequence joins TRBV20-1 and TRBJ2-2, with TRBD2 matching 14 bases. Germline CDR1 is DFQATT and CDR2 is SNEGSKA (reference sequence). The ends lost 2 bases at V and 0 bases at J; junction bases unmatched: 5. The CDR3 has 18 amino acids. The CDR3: CSARRLAGGLANTGELFF. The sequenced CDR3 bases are TGCAGTGCTAGACGACTAGCGGGAGGGCTCGCGAACACCGGGGAG.

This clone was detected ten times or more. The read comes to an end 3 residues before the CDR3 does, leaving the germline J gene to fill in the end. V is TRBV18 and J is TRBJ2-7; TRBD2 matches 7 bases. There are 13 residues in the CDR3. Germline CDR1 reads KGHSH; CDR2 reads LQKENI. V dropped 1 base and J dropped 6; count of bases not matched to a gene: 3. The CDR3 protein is CASSPLERGEQYF. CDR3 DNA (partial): TGTGCCAGCTCACCACTCGAGCGGGGCGAG.

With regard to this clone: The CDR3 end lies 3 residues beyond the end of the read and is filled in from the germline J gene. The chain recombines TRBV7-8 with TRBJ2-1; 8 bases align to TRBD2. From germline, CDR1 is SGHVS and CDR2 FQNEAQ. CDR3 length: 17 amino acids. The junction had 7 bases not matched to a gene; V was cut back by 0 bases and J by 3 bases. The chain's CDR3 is CASSLARAGDLYNEQFF. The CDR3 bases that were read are TGTGCCAGCAGCTTAGCCCGAGCGGGAGATCTCTACAATGAG.